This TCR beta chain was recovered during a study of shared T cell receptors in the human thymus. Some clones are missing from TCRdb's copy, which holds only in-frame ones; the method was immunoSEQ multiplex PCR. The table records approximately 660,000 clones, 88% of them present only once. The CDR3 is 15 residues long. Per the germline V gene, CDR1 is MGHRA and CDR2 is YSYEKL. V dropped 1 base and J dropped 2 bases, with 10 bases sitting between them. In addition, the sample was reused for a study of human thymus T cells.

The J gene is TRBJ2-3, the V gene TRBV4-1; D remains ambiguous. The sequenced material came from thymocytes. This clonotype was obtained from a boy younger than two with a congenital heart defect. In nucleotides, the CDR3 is TGCGCCAGCAGCCAAGCCGAGCGAACCACAGATACGCAGTATTTT. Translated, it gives CASSQAERTTDTQYF.